This T cell receptor beta chain emerged from a study of CD4 and CD8 cells across lung adenocarcinoma regions. The CDR3 loop spans 17 amino acids. Germline trimming cut 0 bases from V and 5 bases from J; bases unmatched to any gene: 5. Germline-derived CDR1 and CDR2 are LNHNV and YYDKDF (reference sequence). TCRdb itself ran the PCR reads through MiXCR, one entry per CDR3 protein. The repertoire holds around 27,000 distinct CDR3 sequences, with 40% to 50% as singletons. Sequenced material: CD8+ T cells from the center of a lung tumor. This sequence was found in a male donor with lung adenocarcinoma. The CD4 and CD8 labels of this study may be unreliable. This sequence joins TRBV15 and TRBJ2-1; 12 bases line up with TRBD2. The DNA of the CDR3 is TGTGCCACCAGCAGAGAGGCTAGCGGGAGGGCCCACAATGAGCAGTTCTTC. Protein sequence: CATSREASGRAHNEQFF.